Presented here are 2 T cell receptor beta chains from one specimen sequenced in a study of T cell responses to AZD1222 COVID-19 vaccine. Clones were read by immunoSEQ multiplex PCR, and TCRdb kept only the in-frame ones, dropping some. The sample consists of 150,000 or so clones, about 88% of them appearing once. The source was peripheral blood, collected on day 0 of AZD1222 vaccination. These receptors came from an adult in good health.

The chain joins TRBV6-5 to TRBJ1-5; the D is unclear. The CDR3 length is 13 residues. Germline assignment: CDR1 MNHEY and CDR2 SVGAGI. V was pared by 5 bases and J by 7 bases, with 12 bases between. CDR3 nucleotide sequence: TGTGCCAGCAGTCCCGTCTCAGAGCAGCCCCAGCATTTT. This encodes CASSPVSEQPQHF.

This rearrangement joins TRBV6-1 to TRBJ2-3; 8 bases fit TRBD2. The J segment lost 4 bases and the V segment lost 3 bases, leaving 12 bases of the junction unmatched. The germline V gene has CDR1 MNHNS and CDR2 SASEGT. This CDR3 has 17 amino acids. In DNA, the CDR3 is TGTGCCAGCAGTGACCGGACTAGCCGTGGGGTCGCAGATACGCAGTATTTT. Translation: CASSDRTSRGVADTQYF.